The text below deals with one T cell receptor (beta chain). Antigen unknown. The data stem from a study of T-cell memory formation after mild COVID-19. Looking at the study overall: Largely, the TCR clusters proved donor specific. Findings of the study overall: Clones shrinking from day 15 to 85 showed even CD4/CD8 mixes; later expanders tilted CD4+.

Trimming at V came to 4 bases and at J to 7 bases, leaving 13 bases not matched to a gene. The CDR3 spans 18 residues. Per the germline V gene, CDR1 is SGDLS and CDR2 is YYNGEE. The TCR alpha and TCR beta cDNA libraries, bearing sample barcodes and UMIs, were generated by 5'RACE using constant-segment primers. TCRdb redid the calling of the 5' RACE reads with MiXCR, one entry per CDR3 protein. This table has 470,000 or so distinct CDR3 sequences, over 15% appearing once. This chain uses TRBV9 with TRBJ2-2, with 13 bases aligning to TRBD2. This TCR was sampled from an adult woman who had mild COVID-19 (a few samples of this study predate the infection). Cell type and time point are not known. The sequenced material came from PBMCs or a T cell subset sorted from them (not recorded which). CDR3: CASSSGLAGIPRGGELFF. Here the CDR3 DNA reads TGTGCCAGCAGCTCGGGACTAGCGGGAATCCCACGGGGCGGGGAGCTGTTTTTT.